This T cell receptor (beta chain) was identified in a study of a mutant IDH1 vaccine in newly diagnosed glioma (dated by TCRdb to the early 2020s). Background on the whole study: Of the 32 patients who were treated, approximately 62% were male and roughly 38% were female, and the mean age was around 40 years. Peripheral blood samples were drawn at six visits, namely V03 (baseline), V05, V07, V10, V12 and V13. Longitudinal TCRB deep sequencing was done for roughly 23 treated patients, wherever samples were available for exploratory analyses. Prior to enrollment, patients had been given standard therapy consisting of radiotherapy alone, temozolomide alone, or radiochemotherapy with temozolomide, with the combination given to most patients.

Sample time point, as interpreted from the label and publication: baseline, week 1 (first vaccination visit). The treatment or condition label corresponds to: pre-vaccination baseline after standard-of-care therapy. Newly diagnosed WHO grade 3 or 4 IDH1-mutant astrocytomas showing loss of nuclear ATRX were present in the donors. The samples were drawn from NOA16, a multicentre, single-arm, open-label phase I trial in Germany that tested a mutant IDH1 peptide vaccine in humans for the first time. Visit V03 blood draws served as the baseline sample for immunogenicity testing. The DNeasy Blood and Tissue Kit was used to extract genomic DNA from EDTA blood for TCRB sequencing. Library creation used the immunoSEQ multiplex PCR assay. Following the manufacturer's protocol, the hsTCRB Kit was used to amplify rearranged TCR beta chain sequences. Sequencing of TCRB libraries was carried out on an Illumina MiSeq. The authors' analysis ran thus. Demultiplexing, trimming and gene mapping were performed with the kit vendor's proprietary platform. TCRdb took over this immuneACCESS table, retaining in-frame rearrangements with V and J assigned. Such tables are incomplete; in checked studies, under half of the missing clones stem from an unresolved V gene, and the remainder is unexplained. Clone size and V and J calls were adopted from that table, with D and trimming inferred from the DNA. The sample records around 89,000 clones, around 82% of which are singletons. The top ten clones comprise approximately 7.4% of the sample.

The paper as a whole reports these results and caveats: Across multiple MHC alleles, vaccine-induced immune responses were seen in 90% to 95% of patients. Availability determined which PBMC samples were chosen for TCRB deep sequencing. Pseudoprogression appeared unrelated to alterations in the top peripheral T cell clonotypes detected by TCRB sequencing. It was noted by the authors that analyses of patient blood samples could not be reproduced owing to sample limitations.

This clone was detected only once. The antigen this receptor binds is unknown. The sample holds no much larger clone one base away, and base qualities are not on file. The sample in question was PBMCs, obtained from a glioma patient treated with radiotherapy, temozolomide or both. This sequence was found in a woman in her forties or fifties with glioma.

The CDR3 amino acid sequence is: CASRGDRGLRDEQFF. The sequenced DNA: TGTGCCAGCAGGGGAGACAGGGGTCTTCGGGATGAGCAGTTCTTC. This chain joins TRBV5-4 to TRBJ2-1; 8 bases in between match TRBD1. CDR1 SGHNT and CDR2 YYREEE are derived from the germline V gene (reference sequence). At the junction V is shortened by 5 bases and J by 8 bases; bases outside the gene matches: 12. Including the terminal cysteine and phenylalanine, the CDR3 comprises 15 residues. The sequence is cut down to CDR3 DNA, 45 bases in frame from base 1.